This T cell receptor beta chain was observed in a study of blood T cell repertoires in COVID-19. The junction had 9 bases not matched to a gene; V was cut back by 2 bases and J by 5 bases. Per germline, CDR1 SGHRS and CDR2 YFSETQ. This CDR3 contains 15 residues. Here immunoSEQ multiplex PCR was the method, and the copy in TCRdb shows in-frame clones only, minus some. This table has around 140,000 clones, approximately 84% appearing once. This clone was found once. Sequenced input: peripheral blood. This clonotype originated in a human donor in a cohort sampled during active COVID-19. The chain links TRBV5-1 to TRBJ2-7, with 8 nucleotides matching TRBD1. The CDR3 sequence: CASSLGQGVPHEQYF. The CDR3, as DNA: TGCGCCAGCAGCTTAGGACAGGGTGTTCCTCACGAGCAGTACTTC.